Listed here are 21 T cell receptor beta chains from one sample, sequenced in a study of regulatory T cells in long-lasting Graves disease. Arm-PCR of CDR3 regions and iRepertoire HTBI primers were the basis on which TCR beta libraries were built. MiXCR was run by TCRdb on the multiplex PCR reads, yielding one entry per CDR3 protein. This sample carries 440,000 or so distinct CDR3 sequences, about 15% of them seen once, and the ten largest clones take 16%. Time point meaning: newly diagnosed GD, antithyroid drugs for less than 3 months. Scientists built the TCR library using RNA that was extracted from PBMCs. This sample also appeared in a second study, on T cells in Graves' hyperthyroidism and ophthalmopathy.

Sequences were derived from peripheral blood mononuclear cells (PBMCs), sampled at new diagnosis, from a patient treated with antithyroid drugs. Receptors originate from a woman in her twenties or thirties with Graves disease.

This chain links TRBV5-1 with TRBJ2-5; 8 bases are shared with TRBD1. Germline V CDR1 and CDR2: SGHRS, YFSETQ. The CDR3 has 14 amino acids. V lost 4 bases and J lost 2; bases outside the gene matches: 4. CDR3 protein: CASSAGDRQETQYF. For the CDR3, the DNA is TGCGCCAGCAGCGCCGGGGACAGGCAAGAGACCCAGTACTTC. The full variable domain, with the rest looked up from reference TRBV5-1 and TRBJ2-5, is KAGVTQTPRYLIKTRGQQVTLSCSPISGHRSVSWYQQTPGQGLQFLFEYFSETQRNKGNFPGRFSGRQFSNSRSEMNVSTLELGDSALYLCASSAGDRQETQYFGPGTRLLVL.

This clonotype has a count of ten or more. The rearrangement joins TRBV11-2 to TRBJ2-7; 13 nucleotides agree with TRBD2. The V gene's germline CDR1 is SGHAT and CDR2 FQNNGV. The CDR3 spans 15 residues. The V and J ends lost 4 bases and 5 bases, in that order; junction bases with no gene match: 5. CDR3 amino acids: CASSSWTSGSNEQYF. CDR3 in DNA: TGTGCCAGCAGCTCTTGGACTAGCGGGAGCAACGAGCAGTACTTC.

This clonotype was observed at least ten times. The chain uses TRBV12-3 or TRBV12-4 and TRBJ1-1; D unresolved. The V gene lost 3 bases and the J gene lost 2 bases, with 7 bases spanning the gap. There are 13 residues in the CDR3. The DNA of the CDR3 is TGTGCCAGCAGTTTGGGCCATAACACTGAAGCTTTCTTT. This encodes CASSLGHNTEAFF.

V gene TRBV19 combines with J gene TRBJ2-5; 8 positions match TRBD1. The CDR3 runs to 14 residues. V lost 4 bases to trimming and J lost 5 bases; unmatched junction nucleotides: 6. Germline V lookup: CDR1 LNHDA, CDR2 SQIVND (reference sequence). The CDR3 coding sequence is TGTGCCAGTAGTAGCCGACAGGGGCGCGAGACCCAGTACTTC. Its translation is CASSSRQGRETQYF.

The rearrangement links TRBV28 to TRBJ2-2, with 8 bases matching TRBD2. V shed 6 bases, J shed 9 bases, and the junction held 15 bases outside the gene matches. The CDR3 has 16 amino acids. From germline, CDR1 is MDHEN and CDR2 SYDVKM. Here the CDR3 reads CASSLLAGGPVRELFF. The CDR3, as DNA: TGTGCCAGCAGCCTCCTAGCGGGCGGGCCGGTTAGGGAGCTGTTTTTT.

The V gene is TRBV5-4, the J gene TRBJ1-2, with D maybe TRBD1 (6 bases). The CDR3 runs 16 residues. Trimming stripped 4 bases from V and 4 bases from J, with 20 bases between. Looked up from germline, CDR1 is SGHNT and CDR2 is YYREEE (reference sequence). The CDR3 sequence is CASSPRSGTPSYGYTF. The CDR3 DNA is TGTGCCAGCAGCCCCCGATCGGGGACACCGAGCTATGGCTACACCTTC.

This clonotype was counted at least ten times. The CDR3 here is CASTESLAGDTSGANVLTF. For the CDR3, the DNA is TGTGCCAGCACCGAGAGCTTAGCGGGAGATACCTCTGGGGCCAACGTCCTGACTTTC. This chain uses TRBV6-8 with TRBJ2-6, with 9 bases fitting TRBD2. Unmatched junction bases numbered 13, after V lost 7 bases and J lost 0 bases. CDR3 length equals 19 residues. Germline V gene data show CDR1 as MNHGY and CDR2 as SAAAGT.

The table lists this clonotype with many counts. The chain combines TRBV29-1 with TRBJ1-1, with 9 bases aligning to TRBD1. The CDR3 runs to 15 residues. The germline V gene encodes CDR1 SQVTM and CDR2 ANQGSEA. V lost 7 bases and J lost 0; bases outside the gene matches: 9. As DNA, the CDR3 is TGCAGCGCTGCCTTGAGGACAGGGGTGAACACTGAAGCTTTCTTT. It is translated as CSAALRTGVNTEAFF.

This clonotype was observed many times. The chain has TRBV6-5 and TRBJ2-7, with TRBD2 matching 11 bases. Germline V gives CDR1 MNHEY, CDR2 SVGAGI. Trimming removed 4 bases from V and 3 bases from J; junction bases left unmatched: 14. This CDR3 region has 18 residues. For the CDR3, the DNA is TGTGCCAGCAGTTTTAGAACCCCTAGCGGGAGGACCCGCTACGAGCAGTACTTC. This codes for CASSFRTPSGRTRYEQYF.

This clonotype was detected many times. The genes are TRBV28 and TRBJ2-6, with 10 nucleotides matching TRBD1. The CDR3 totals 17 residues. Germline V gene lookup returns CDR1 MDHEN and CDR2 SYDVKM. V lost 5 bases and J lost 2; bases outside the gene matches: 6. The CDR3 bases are TGTGCCAGCAGTGCGGGGACAGGGGCTGCTGGGGCCAACGTCCTGACTTTC. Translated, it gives CASSAGTGAAGANVLTF.

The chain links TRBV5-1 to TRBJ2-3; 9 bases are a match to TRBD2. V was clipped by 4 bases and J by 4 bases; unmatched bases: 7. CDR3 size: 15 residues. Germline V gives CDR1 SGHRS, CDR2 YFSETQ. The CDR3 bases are TGCGCCAGCAGCCCGGGGACTAGCAAATCAGATACGCAGTATTTT. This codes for CASSPGTSKSDTQYF.

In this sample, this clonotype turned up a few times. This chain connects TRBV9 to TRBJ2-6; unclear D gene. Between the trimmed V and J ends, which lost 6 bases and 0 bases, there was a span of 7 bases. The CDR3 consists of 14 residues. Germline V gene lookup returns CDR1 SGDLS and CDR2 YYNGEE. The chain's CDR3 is CASTPPSGANVLTF. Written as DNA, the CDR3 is TGTGCCAGCACCCCCCCCTCTGGGGCCAACGTCCTGACTTTC. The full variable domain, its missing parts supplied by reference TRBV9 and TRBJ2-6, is DSGVTQTPKHLITATGQRVTLRCSPRSGDLSVYWYQQSLDQGLQFLIQYYNGEERAKGNILERFSAQQFPDLHSELNLSSLELGDSALYFCASTPPSGANVLTFGAGSRLTVL.

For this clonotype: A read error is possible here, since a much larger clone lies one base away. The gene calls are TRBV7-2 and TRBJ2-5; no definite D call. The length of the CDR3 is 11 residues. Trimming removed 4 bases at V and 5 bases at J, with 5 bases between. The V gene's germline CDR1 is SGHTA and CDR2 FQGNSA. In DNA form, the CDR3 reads TGTGCCAGCAGCTCAACCGAGACCCAGTACTTC. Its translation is CASSSTETQYF.

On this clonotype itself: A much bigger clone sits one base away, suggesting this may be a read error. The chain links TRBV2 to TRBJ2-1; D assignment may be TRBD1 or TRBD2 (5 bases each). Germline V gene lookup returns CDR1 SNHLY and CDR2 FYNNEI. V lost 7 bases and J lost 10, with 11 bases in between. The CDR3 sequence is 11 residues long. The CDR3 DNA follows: TGTGCCAGCACGGGGCTTTACGAGCAGTTCTTC. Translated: CASTGLYEQFF. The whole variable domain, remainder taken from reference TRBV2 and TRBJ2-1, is EPEVTQTPSHQVTQMGQEVILRCVPISNHLYFYWYRQILGQKVEFLVSFYNNEISEKSEIFDDQFSVERPDGSNFTLKIRSTKLEDSAMYFCASTGLYEQFFGPGTRLTVL.

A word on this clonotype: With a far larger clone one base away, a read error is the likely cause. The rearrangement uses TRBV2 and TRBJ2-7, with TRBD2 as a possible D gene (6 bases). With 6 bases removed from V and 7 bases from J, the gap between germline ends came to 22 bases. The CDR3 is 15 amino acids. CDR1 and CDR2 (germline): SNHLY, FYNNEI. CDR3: CASRRGRESYNEQYF. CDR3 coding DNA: TGTGCCAGCAGGCGGGGCAGGGAATCCTACAATGAGCAGTACTTC.

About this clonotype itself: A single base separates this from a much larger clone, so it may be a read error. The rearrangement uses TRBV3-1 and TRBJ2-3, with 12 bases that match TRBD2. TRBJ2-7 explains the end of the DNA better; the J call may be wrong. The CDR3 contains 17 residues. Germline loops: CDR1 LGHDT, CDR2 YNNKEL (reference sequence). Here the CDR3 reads CAGSLRGTSGFLRGQYF. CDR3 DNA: TGTGCCGGCAGCCTGCGAGGGACTAGCGGGTTTCTACGAGGGCAGTACTTC.

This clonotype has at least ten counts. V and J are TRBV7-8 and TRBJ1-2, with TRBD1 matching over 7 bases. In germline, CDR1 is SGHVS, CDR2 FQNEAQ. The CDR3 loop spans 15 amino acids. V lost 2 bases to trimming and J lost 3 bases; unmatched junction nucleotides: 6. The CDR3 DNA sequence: TGTGCCAGCAGCTTAATAGGGGGCGCGTACTATGGCTACACCTTC. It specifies CASSLIGGAYYGYTF.

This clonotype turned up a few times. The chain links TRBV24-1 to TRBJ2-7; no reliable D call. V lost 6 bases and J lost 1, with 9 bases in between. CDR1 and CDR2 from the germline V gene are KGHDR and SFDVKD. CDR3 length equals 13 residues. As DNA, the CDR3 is TGTGCCACCAGTCCAGGCTTTTCCTACGAGCAGTACTTC. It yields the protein CATSPGFSYEQYF.

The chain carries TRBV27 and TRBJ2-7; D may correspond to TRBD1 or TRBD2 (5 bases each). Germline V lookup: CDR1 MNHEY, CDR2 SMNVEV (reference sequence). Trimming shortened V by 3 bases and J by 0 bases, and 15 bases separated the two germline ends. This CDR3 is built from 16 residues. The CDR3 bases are TGTGCCAGCAGTTTGGGACGGAGGTCGAGCTCCTACGAGCAGTACTTC. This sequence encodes CASSLGRRSSSYEQYF.

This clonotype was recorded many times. CDR3 bases: TGTGCCAGCAGCTTCGGACAGGGGGCTTGGGACGAGCAGTACTTC. Its translation: CASSFGQGAWDEQYF. The rearrangement uses TRBV7-9 and TRBJ2-7, with 11 nucleotides matching TRBD1. Germline V CDR1 and CDR2: SEHNR, FQNEAQ (reference sequence). Trimming at V came to 3 bases and at J to 5 bases, leaving 6 bases not matched to a gene. The CDR3 length is 15 residues.

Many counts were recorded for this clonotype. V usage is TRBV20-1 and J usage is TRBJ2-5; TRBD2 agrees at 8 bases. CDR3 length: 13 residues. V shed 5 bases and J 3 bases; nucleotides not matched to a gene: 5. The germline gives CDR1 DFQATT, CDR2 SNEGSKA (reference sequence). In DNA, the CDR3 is TGCAGTGCTCAAAGCGGGAGCGAAGAGACCCAGTACTTC. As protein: CSAQSGSEETQYF.